This entry lists 8 T cell receptor beta chains sequenced from one sample in a study of technical replicates of blood from several donors. The table came from immunoSEQ multiplex PCR; TCRdb's copy has only in-frame clones and leaves some out. The sample consists of tens of thousands of clones, 85% to 95% of them appearing once. The sequencing sample was made of T cells isolated from PBMCs. The receptors were sampled from a human donor in good health.

This clone was picked up a small number of times. The V gene is TRBV9, the J gene TRBJ2-1; 9 nucleotides agree with TRBD2. Germline trimming cut 3 bases from V and 8 bases from J; bases unmatched to any gene: 6. Germline loops: CDR1 SGDLS, CDR2 YYNGEE. The CDR3 runs 14 residues. CDR3 protein: CASSAGLAKDEQFF. As DNA, the CDR3 is TGTGCCAGCAGCGCAGGACTAGCGAAGGATGAGCAGTTCTTC.

The chain uses TRBV27 and TRBJ2-7; D may be TRBD1 (6 bases). Germline values: CDR1 MNHEY, CDR2 SMNVEV (reference sequence). CDR3 length equals 14 residues. The ends were cut back, 2 bases at V and 4 bases at J, with 12 bases in the middle. In DNA form, the CDR3 reads TGTGCCAGCAGTTTAGGTGCAGGGGCGTACGAGCAGTACTTC. Translation: CASSLGAGAYEQYF.

The chain employs TRBV6-5 and TRBJ2-1; 8 bases agree with TRBD2. Per the germline V gene, CDR1 is MNHEY and CDR2 is SVGAGI. This CDR3 region has 14 residues. V was pared by 4 bases and J by 8 bases, with 7 bases of the junction left unmatched. The CDR3 protein is CASSFPGTRHEQFF. The CDR3 DNA reads as TGTGCCAGCAGTTTTCCCGGGACTAGGCATGAGCAGTTCTTC.

The rearrangement joins TRBV7-8 to TRBJ2-7; 7 nucleotides match TRBD2. Germline loops: CDR1 SGHVS, CDR2 FQNEAQ. The V segment lost 5 bases and the J segment 5 bases; nucleotides outside the gene matches: 24. There are 19 residues in the CDR3. The CDR3 DNA reads TGTGCCAGCAGCACCTACCTCCTCCCGGGGGGACGTAGGATGAACGAGCAGTACTTC. Translating gives CASSTYLLPGGRRMNEQYF.

This clone was counted a few times. In nucleotides, the CDR3 is TGCGCCAGCAGCCCTCTTTCAGGGGCTGCGATGAACACTGAAGCTTTCTTT. This translates into CASSPLSGAAMNTEAFF. This chain connects TRBV4-1 to TRBJ1-1; D perhaps matches TRBD1 (6 bases). The CDR3 is 17 amino acids. CDR1 is MGHRA, CDR2 YSYEKL, per germline. The V gene lost 4 bases and the J gene lost 0 bases, with 18 bases spanning the gap.

The genes are TRBV5-1 and TRBJ2-2, with TRBD2 matching 7 bases. Germline values: CDR1 SGHRS, CDR2 YFSETQ. This CDR3 spans 14 amino acids. With V trimmed by 4 bases and J by 6 bases, 6 bases remained unmatched. CDR3 sequence (DNA): TGCGCCAGCAGCCCGACTAGCTCGGCCGGGGAGCTGTTTTTT. Its translation is CASSPTSSAGELFF.

CDR3 protein: CASSPSPSYNYGYTF. The CDR3 nucleotides are TGTGCCAGCAGTCCCTCCCCGTCCTATAACTATGGCTACACCTTC. The V and J genes are TRBV6-5 and TRBJ1-2; no firm D call. The CDR3 spans 15 residues. The germline CDR1 and CDR2 sequences are MNHEY and SVGAGI. V was shortened by 5 bases and J by 1 base, with 14 bases between the two germline ends.

This chain links TRBV5-1 with TRBJ1-2; 7 bases map to TRBD1. The CDR3 covers 13 residues. Per germline, CDR1 SGHRS and CDR2 YFSETQ. V trimming: 0 bases; J trimming: 8 bases; junction bases outside the gene matches: 4. The CDR3 region is CASSLDRGRGYTF. The CDR3, as DNA: TGCGCCAGCAGCTTGGATAGGGGGCGCGGCTACACCTTC. The complete variable domain, with remaining parts taken from reference TRBV5-1 and TRBJ1-2, reads KAGVTQTPRYLIKTRGQQVTLSCSPISGHRSVSWYQQTPGQGLQFLFEYFSETQRNKGNFPGRFSGRQFSNSRSEMNVSTLELGDSALYLCASSLDRGRGYTFGSGTRLTVV.